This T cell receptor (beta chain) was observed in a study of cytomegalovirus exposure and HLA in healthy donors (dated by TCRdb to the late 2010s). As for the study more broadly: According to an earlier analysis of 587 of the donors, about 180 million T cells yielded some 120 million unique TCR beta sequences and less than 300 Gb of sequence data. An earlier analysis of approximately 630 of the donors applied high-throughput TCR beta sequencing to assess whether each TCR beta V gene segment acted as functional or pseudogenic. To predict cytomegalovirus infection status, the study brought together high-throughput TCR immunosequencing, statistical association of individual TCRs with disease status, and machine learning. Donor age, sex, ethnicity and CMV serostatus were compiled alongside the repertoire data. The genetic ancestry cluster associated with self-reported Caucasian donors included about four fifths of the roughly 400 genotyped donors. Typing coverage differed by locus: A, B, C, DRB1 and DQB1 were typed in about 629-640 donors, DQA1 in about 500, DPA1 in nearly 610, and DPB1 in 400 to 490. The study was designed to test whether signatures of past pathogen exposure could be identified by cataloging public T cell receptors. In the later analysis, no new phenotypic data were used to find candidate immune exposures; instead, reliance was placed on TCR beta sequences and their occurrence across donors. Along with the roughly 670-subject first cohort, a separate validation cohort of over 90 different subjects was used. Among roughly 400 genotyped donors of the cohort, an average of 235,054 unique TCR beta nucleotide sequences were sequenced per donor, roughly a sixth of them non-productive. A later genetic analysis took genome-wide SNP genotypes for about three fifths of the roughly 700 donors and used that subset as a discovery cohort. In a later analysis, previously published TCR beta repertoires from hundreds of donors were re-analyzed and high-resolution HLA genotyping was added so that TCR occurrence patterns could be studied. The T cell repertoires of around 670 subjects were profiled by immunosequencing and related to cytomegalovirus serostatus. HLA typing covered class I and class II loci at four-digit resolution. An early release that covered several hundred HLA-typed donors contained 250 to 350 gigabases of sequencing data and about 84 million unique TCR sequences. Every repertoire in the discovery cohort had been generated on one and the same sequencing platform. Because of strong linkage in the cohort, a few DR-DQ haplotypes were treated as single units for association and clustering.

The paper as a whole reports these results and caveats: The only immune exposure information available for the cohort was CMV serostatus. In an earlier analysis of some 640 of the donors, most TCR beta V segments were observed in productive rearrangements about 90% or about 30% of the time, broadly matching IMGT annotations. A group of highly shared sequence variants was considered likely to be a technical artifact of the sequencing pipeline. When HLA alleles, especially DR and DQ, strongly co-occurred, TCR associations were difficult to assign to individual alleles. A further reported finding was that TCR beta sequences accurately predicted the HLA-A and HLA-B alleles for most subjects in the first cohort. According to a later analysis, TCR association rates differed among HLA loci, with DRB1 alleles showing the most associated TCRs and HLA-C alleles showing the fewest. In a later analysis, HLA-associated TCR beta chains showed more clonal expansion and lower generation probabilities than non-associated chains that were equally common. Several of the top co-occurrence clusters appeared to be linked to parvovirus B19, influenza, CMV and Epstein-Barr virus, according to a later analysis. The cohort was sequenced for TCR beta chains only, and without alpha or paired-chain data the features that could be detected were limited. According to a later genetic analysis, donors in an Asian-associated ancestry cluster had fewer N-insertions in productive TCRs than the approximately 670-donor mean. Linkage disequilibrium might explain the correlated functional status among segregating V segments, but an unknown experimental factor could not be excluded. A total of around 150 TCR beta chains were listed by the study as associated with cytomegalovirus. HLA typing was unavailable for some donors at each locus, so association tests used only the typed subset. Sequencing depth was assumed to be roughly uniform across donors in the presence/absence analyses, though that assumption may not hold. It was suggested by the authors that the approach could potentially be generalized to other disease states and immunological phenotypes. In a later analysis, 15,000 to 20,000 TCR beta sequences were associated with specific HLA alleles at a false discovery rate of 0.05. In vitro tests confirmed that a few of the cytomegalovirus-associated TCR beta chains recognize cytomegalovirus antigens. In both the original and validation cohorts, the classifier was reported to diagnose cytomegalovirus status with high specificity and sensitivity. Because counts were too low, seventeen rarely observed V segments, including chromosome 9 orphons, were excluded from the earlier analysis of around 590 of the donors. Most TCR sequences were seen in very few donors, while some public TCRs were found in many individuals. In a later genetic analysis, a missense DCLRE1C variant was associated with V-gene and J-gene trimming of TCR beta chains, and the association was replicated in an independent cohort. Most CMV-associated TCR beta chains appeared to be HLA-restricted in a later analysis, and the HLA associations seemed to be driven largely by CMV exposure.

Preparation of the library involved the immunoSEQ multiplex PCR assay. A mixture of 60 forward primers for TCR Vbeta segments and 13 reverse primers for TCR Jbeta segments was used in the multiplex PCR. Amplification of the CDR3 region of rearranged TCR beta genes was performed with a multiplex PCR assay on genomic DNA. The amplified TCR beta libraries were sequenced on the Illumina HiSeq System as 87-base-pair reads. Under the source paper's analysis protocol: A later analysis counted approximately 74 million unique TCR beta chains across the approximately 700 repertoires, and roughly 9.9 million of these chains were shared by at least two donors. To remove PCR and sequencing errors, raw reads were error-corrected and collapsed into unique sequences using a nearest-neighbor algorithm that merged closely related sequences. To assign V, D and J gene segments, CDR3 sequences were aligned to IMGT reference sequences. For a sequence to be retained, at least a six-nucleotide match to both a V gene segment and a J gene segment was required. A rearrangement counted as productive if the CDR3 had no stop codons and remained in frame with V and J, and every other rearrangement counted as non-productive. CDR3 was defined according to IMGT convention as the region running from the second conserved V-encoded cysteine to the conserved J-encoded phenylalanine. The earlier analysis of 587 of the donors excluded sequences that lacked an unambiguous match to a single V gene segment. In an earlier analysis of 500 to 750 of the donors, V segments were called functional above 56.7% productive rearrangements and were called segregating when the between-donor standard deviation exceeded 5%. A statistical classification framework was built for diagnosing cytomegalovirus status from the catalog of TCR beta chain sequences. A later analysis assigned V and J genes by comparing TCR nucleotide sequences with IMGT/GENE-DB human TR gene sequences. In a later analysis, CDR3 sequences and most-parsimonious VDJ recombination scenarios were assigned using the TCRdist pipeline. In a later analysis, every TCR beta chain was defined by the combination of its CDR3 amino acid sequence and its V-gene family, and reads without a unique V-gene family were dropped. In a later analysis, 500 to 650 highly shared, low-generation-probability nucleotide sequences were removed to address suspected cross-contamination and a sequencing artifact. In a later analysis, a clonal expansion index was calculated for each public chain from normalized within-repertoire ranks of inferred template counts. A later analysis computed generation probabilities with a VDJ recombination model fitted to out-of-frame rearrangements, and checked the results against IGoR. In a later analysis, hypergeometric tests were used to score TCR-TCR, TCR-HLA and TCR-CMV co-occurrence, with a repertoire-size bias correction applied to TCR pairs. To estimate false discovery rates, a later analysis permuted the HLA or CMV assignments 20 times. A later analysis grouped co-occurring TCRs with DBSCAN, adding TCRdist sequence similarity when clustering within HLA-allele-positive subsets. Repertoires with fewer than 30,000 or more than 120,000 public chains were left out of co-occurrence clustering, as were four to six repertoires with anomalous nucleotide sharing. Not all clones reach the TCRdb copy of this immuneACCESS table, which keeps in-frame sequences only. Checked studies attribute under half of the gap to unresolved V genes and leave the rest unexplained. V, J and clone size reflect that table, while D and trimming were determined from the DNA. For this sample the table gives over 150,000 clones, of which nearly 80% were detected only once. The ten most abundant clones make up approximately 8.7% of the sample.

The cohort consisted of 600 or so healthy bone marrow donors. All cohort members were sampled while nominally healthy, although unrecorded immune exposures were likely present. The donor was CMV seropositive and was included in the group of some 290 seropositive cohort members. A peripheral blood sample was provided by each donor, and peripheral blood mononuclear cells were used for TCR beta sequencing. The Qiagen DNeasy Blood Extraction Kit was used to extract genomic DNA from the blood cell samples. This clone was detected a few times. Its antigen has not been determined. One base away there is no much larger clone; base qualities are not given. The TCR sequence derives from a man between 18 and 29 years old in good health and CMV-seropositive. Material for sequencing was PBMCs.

For the CDR3, the sequence is CASSPRTGSSEQYF. The nucleotides read TGTGCCAGCAGCCCCCGGACAGGGAGCAGCGAGCAGTACTTC. The chain links TRBV14 with TRBJ2-7; 8 middle bases align to TRBD1. Unmatched junction bases come to 8, with V trimmed by 4 bases and J by 6 bases. CDR1 and CDR2 are read off the germline V gene as SGHDN and FVKESK. Taken from cysteine to phenylalanine, the CDR3 has 14 residues. Only the CDR3 portion is preserved as DNA: 42 bases, with reading frame beginning at the first base.